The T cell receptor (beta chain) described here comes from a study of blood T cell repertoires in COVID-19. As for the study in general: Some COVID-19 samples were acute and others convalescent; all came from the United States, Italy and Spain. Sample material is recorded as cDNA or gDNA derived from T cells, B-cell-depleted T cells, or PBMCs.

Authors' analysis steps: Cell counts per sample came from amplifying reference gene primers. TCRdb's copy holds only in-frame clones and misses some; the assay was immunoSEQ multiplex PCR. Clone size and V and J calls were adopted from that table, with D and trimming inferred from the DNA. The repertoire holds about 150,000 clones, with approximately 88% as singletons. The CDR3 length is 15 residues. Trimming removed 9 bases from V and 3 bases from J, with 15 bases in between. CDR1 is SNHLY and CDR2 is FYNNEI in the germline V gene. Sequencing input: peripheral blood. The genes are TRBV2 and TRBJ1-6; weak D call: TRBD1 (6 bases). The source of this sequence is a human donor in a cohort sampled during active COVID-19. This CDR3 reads CASTFRDNYNSPLHF. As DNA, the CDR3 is TGTGCCAGTACTTTCCGGGACAACTATAATTCACCCCTCCACTTT.